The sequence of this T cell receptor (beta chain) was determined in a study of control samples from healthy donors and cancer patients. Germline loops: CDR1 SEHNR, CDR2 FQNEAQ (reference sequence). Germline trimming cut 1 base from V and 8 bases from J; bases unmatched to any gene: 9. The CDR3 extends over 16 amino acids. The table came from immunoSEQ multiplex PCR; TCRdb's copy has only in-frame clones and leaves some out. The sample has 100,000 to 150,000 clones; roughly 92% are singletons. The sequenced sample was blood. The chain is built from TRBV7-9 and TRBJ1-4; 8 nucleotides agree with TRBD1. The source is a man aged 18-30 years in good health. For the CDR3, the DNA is TGTGCCAGCAGCTTAGGACGTCAGGGGGCCAGCGAAAAACTGTTTTTT. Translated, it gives CASSLGRQGASEKLFF. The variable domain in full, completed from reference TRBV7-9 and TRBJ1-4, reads DTGVSQNPRHKITKRGQNVTFRCDPISEHNRLYWYRQTLGQGPEFLTYFQNEAQLEKSRLLSDRFSAERPKGSFSTLEIQRTEQGDSAMYLCASSLGRQGASEKLFFGSGTQLSVL.